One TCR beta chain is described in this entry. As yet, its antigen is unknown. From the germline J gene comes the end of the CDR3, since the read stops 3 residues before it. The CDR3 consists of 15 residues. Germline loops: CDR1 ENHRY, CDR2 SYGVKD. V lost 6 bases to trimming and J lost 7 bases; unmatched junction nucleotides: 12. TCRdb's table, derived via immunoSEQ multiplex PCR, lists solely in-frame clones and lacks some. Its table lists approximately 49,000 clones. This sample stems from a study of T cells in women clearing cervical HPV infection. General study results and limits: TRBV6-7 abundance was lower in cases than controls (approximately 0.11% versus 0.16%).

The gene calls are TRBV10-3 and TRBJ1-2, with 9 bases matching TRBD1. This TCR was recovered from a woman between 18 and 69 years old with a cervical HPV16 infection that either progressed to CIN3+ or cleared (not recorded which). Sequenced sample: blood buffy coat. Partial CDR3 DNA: TGTGCCATCAGCGGGGGACAGGGCGGTATAGGTGGC. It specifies CAISGGQGGIGG. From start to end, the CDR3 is CAISGGQGGIGGYTF.